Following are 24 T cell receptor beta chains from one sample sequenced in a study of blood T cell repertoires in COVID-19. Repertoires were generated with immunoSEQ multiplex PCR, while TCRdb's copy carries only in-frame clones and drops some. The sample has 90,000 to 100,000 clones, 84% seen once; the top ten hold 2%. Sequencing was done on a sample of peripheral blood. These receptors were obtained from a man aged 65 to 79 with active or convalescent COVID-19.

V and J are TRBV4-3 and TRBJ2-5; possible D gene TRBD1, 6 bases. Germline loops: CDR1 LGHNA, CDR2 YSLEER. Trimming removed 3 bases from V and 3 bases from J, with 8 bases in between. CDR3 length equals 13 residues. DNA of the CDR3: TGCGCCAGCAGCCAGGACAGAGAAGAGACCCAGTACTTC. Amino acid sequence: CASSQDREETQYF.

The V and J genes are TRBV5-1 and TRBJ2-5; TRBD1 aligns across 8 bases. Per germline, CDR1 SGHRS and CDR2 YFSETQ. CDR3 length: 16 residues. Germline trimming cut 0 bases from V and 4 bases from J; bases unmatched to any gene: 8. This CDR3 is CASSLGDRGLRETQYF. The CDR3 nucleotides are TGCGCCAGCAGCTTGGGTGACAGGGGACTTCGAGAGACCCAGTACTTC.

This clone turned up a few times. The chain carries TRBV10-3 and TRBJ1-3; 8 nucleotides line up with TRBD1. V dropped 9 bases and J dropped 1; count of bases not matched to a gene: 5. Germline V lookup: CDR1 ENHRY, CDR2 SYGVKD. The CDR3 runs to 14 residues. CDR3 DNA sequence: TGTGCCATAGGACAGGGCTTTTCTGGAAACACCATATATTTT. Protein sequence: CAIGQGFSGNTIYF.

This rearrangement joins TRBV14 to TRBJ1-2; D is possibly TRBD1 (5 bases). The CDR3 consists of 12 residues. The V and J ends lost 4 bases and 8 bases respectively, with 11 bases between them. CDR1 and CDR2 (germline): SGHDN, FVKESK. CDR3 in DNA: TGTGCCAGCAGCCTCGGGGGGTCGGGCTACACCTTC. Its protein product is CASSLGGSGYTF.

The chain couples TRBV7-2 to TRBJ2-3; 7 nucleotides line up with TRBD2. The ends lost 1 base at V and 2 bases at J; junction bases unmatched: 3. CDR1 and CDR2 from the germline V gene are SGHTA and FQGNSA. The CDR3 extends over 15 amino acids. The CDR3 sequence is CASSLVGGNTDTQYF. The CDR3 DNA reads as TGTGCCAGCAGCTTAGTGGGGGGGAACACAGATACGCAGTATTTT.

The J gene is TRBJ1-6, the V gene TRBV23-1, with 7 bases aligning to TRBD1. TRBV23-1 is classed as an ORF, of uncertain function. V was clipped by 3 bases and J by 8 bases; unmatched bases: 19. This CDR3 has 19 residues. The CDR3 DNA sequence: TGCGCCAGCAGTCAGATACACCCACCCCCTGACAGGGTGTATTCACCCCTCCACTTT. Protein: CASSQIHPPPDRVYSPLHF.

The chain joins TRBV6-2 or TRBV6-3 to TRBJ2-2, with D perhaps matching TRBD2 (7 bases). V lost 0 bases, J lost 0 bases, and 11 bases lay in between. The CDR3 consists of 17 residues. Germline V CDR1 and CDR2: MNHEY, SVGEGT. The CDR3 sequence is CASSYSRGQANTGELFF. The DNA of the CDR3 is TGTGCCAGCAGTTACTCGCGGGGGCAGGCGAACACCGGGGAGCTGTTTTTT.

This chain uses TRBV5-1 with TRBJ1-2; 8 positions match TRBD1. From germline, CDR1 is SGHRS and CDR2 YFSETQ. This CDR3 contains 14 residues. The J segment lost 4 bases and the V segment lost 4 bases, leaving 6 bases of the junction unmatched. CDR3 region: CASSGGQALYGYTF. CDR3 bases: TGCGCCAGCAGCGGGGGACAGGCCCTCTATGGCTACACCTTC.

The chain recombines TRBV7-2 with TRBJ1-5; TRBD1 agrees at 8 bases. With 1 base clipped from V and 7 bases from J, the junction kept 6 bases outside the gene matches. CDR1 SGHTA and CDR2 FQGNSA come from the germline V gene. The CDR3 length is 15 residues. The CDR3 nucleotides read TGTGCCAGCAGCTTAGGAGGGCAGGGGGCGCAGCCCCAGCATTTT. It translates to CASSLGGQGAQPQHF.

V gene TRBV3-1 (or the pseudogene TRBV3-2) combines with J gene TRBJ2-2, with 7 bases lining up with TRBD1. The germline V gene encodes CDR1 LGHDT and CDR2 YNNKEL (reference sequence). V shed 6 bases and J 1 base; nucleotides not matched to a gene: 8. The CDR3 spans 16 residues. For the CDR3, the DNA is TGTGCCAGCAGGGACGGGACAGCTTTGAACACCGGGGAGCTGTTTTTT. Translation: CASRDGTALNTGELFF.

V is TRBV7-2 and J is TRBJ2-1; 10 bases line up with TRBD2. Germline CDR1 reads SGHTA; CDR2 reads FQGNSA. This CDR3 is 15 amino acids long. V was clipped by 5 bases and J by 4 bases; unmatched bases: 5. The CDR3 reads CASSLGLADYNEQFF. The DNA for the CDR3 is TGTGCCAGCAGCCTCGGACTAGCGGATTACAATGAGCAGTTCTTC.

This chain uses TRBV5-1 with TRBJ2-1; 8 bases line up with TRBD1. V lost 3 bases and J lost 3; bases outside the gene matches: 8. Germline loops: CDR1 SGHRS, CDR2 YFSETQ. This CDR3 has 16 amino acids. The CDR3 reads CASSSHPGQDYNEQFF. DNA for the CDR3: TGCGCCAGCAGCTCGCACCCGGGACAGGACTACAATGAGCAGTTCTTC.

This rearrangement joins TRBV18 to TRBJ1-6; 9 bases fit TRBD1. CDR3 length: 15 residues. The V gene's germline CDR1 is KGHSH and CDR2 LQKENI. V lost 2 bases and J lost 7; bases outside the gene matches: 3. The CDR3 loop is CASSPTDRGNSPLHF. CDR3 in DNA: TGTGCCAGCTCACCAACGGACAGGGGAAATTCACCCCTCCACTTT.

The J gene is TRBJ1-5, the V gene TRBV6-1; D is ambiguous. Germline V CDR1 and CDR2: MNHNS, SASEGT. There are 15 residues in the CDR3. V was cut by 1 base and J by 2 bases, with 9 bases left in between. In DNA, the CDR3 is TGTGCCAGCAGTGAAGAAACGGTGCGCAATCAGCCCCAGCATTTT. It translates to CASSEETVRNQPQHF.

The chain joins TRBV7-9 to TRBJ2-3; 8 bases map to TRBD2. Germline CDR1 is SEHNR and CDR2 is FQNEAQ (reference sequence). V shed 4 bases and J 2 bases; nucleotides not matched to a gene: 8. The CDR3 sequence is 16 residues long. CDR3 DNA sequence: TGTGCCAGCAGCTCCGGACTAGCCCTTAACACAGATACGCAGTATTTT. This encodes CASSSGLALNTDTQYF.

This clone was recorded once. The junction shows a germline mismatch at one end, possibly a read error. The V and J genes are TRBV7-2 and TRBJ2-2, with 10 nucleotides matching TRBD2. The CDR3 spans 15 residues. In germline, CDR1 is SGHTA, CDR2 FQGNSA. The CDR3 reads CASSLGLAKTGELFF. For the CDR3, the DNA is TGTGCCAGCAGCTTGGGACTAGCGAAGACCGGGGAGCTGTTTTTT.

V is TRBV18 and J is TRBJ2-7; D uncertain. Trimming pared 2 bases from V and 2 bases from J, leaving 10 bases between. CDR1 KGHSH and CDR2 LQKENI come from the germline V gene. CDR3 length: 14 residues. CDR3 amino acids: CASSPAQIAYEQYF. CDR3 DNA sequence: TGTGCCAGCTCACCAGCACAGATTGCCTACGAGCAGTACTTC.

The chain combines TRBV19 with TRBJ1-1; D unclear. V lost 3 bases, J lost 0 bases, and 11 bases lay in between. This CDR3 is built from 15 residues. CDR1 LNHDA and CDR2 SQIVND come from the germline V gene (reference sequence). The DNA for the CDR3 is TGTGCCAGTAGTATCTTAACTGCAATGAACACTGAAGCTTTCTTT. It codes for CASSILTAMNTEAFF.

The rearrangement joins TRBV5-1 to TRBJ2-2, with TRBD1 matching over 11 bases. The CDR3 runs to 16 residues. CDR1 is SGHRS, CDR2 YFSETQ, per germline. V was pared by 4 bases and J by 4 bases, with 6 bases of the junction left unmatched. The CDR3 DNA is TGCGCCAGCAGCCCGGGAGGGACAGGGGGCACCGGGGAGCTGTTTTTT. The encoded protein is CASSPGGTGGTGELFF.

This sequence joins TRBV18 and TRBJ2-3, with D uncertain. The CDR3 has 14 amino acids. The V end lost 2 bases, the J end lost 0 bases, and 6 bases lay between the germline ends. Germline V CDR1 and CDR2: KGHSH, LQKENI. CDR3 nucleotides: TGTGCCAGCTCACCAATGGCTAGCACAGATACGCAGTATTTT. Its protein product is CASSPMASTDTQYF.

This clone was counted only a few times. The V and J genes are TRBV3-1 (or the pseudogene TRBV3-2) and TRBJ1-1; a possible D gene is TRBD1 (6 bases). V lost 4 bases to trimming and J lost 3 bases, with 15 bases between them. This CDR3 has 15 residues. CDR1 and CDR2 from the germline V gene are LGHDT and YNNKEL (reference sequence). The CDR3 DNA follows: TGTGCCAGCAGCCCAGGGGCTAATGCCTACACTGAAGCTTTCTTT. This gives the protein CASSPGANAYTEAFF.

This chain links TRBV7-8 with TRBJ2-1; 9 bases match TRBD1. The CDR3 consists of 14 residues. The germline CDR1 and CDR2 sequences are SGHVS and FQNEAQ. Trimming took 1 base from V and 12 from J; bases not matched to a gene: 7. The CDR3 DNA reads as TGTGCCAGCAGCTTAGGGGACAGGGCAGCAGGGCAGTTCTTC. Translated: CASSLGDRAAGQFF.

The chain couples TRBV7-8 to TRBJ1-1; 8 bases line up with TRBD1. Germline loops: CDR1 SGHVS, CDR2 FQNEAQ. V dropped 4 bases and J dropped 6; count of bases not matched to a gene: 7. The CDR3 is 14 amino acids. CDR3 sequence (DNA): TGTGCCAGCAGCTCCATTTTACAGGGGGCTGAAGCTTTCTTT. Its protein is CASSSILQGAEAFF.

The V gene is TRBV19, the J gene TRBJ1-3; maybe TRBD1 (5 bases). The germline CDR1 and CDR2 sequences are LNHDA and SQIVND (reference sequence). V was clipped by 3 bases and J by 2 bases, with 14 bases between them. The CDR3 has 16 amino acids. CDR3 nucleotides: TGTGCCAGTAGTATTGGTCAGGGATTCACTGGAAACACCATATATTTT. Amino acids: CASSIGQGFTGNTIYF.